This T cell receptor beta chain is drawn from a study of graft-versus-host responses after intestinal transplantation. CDR1 MNHNS and CDR2 SASEGT come from the germline V gene. V dropped 6 bases and J dropped 2 bases, with 11 bases sitting between them. The CDR3 loop spans 14 amino acids. Note on this clone: Other DNA sequences from this sample encode an identical CDR3 as well.

Repertoires were generated with immunoSEQ multiplex PCR, while TCRdb's copy carries only in-frame clones and drops some. The table shows roughly 36,000 clones, with under 85% occurring only once. The material sequenced was PBMCs, taken about 38 months after transplant. The TCR comes from a human patient who received an intestinal transplant, so some T cells may come from the graft donor. The J gene is TRBJ1-3, the V gene TRBV6-1, with D possibly being TRBD1 (6 bases). Here the CDR3 reads CASRRGGPGNTIYF. In nucleotides, the CDR3 is TGTGCCAGCAGAAGGGGGGGCCCTGGAAACACCATATATTTT.